Shown below are 2 T cell receptor beta chains from a single sample sequenced in a study of T cell repertoires in cytomegalovirus infection (dated by TCRdb to the late 2010s). The instrument was an Illumina HiSeq 1500. In TCRdb, the public reads were trimmed at Q25 with fastp and aligned with MiXCR, with productive beta chains retained. Each CDR3 protein gets just one entry, which takes the most common genes and DNA from the rows behind it. The sample contains tens of thousands of distinct CDR3 sequences, about 27% of them found a single time. The ten largest clones add up to 59% of the sample. The treatment or condition label on this specimen signifies: in vitro stimulation with specific CMV peptide epitopes to enrich CMV-specific T cells. The antigens for these receptors are not known. Source: CD8+ T cells from cultured PBMCs, taken from culture after CMV antigen stimulation. The receptors derive from a human donor in good health (CMV status not recorded). Some clones in this sample may be carry-over from other donors' samples.

The DNA for the CDR3 is TGTGCCAGCAGTTTATTTCTAGTCAATCAGCCCCAGCATTTT. It encodes CASSLFLVNQPQHF. The chain is built from TRBV28 and TRBJ1-5; no firm D call. The ends were cut back, 1 base at V and 3 bases at J, with 7 bases in the middle. The CDR3 consists of 14 residues. Germline V lookup: CDR1 MDHEN, CDR2 SYDVKM.

The V gene is TRBV7-9, the J gene TRBJ2-1; D unresolved. Trimming shortened V by 3 bases and J by 5 bases, and 11 bases separated the two germline ends. Germline V lookup: CDR1 SEHNR, CDR2 FQNEAQ (reference sequence). The CDR3 sequence is 14 residues long. CDR3 protein: CASSFTDINNEQFF. In DNA, the CDR3 is TGTGCCAGCAGCTTTACCGACATTAACAATGAGCAGTTCTTC.